The 25 T cell receptor beta chains in this list originate from one sample, sequenced in a study of blood T cell repertoires in COVID-19. Data came from immunoSEQ multiplex PCR; TCRdb stores just in-frame clones and leaves some out. The sample consists of 320,000 or so clones, more than 75% of them appearing once. The sequencing sample was made of PBMCs or T cells enriched from blood (not recorded which). The receptors come from a woman aged 25 to 45 who had recovered from COVID-19.

The chain has TRBV5-1 and TRBJ1-1; 7 bases line up with TRBD1. The CDR3 has 15 residues. The germline V gene encodes CDR1 SGHRS and CDR2 YFSETQ. Trimming cost V 3 bases and J 5 bases; bases outside gene matches: 10. The DNA of the CDR3 is TGCGCCAGCAGCTCACACAGGGGTGCGACAACTGAAGCTTTCTTT. It translates to CASSSHRGATTEAFF.

The chain couples TRBV5-1 to TRBJ2-1; tentatively, D is TRBD1 (6 bases). This CDR3 comprises 15 residues. Per germline, CDR1 SGHRS and CDR2 YFSETQ. The ends were cut back, 0 bases at V and 9 bases at J, with 16 bases in the middle. CDR3 coding DNA: TGCGCCAGCAGCTTGGATGGGACAACAGGGATTGAGCAGTTCTTC. It is translated as CASSLDGTTGIEQFF.

The chain links TRBV7-2 to TRBJ1-6, with a possible D match to TRBD1 (6 bases). The CDR3 covers 16 residues. From germline, CDR1 is SGHTA and CDR2 FQGNSA. Trimming removed 0 bases from V and 5 bases from J, with 11 bases in between. The CDR3 here is CASSLAGGQNNSPLHF. CDR3 coding DNA: TGTGCCAGCAGCTTAGCGGGCGGACAGAATAATTCACCCCTCCACTTT.

The chain links TRBV5-8 to TRBJ2-7, with TRBD2 as a possible D gene (6 bases). V lost 4 bases and J lost 3, with 17 bases in between. CDR1 and CDR2 from the germline V gene are SGHTS and YDEGEE. The CDR3 has 15 amino acids. CDR3 region: CASSAEWGGDYEQYF. The CDR3 DNA is TGTGCCAGCAGCGCCGAGTGGGGCGGGGACTACGAGCAGTACTTC. Variable domain in full (rest from reference TRBV5-8 and TRBJ2-7): EAGVTQSPTHLIKTRGQQATLRCSPISGHTSVYWYQQALGLGLQFLLWYDEGEERNRGNFPPRFSGRQFPNYSSELNVNALELEDSALYLCASSAEWGGDYEQYFGPGTRLTVT.

The V gene is TRBV28, the J gene TRBJ1-2; D might be TRBD1 (6 bases). Per germline, CDR1 MDHEN and CDR2 SYDVKM. V was trimmed by 4 bases and J by 0 bases, leaving 12 bases between them. The CDR3 consists of 15 residues. The CDR3 spells CASSSPQGANYGYTF. The CDR3 nucleotides read TGTGCCAGCAGTTCCCCACAGGGTGCTAACTATGGCTACACCTTC.

This clone was detected only once. This rearrangement joins TRBV29-1 to TRBJ2-7, with D maybe TRBD1 (6 bases). Germline CDR1 is SQVTM and CDR2 is ANQGSEA. The CDR3 consists of 14 residues. The ends were cut back, 7 bases at V and 3 bases at J, with 19 bases in the middle. The CDR3 sequence is CSGSGGRGSYEQYF. The CDR3 DNA is TGCAGCGGGTCCGGCGGCAGGGGCAGCTACGAGCAGTACTTC.

A single count supports this clone. This chain connects TRBV27 to TRBJ1-6; 7 nucleotides align to TRBD1. CDR1 MNHEY and CDR2 SMNVEV come from the germline V gene (reference sequence). The CDR3 runs to 18 residues. The ends lost 3 bases at V and 7 bases at J; junction bases unmatched: 15. The CDR3, as DNA: TGTGCCAGCAGTTTGCTTGGGACAGCAACACCTATCAATTCACCCCTCCACTTT. Its translation: CASSLLGTATPINSPLHF.

The rearrangement joins TRBV11-2 to TRBJ1-5, with D possibly being TRBD1 (5 bases). The CDR3 length is 14 residues. Trimming left V 5 bases short and J 3 bases short, with 11 bases between. Per germline, CDR1 SGHAT and CDR2 FQNNGV. The CDR3 DNA reads TGTGCCAGCAGCCCCAGGGTAGACAATCAGCCCCAGCATTTT. Its translation: CASSPRVDNQPQHF.

The chain employs TRBV5-5 and TRBJ1-2, with TRBD1 matching over 9 bases. The CDR3 covers 12 residues. Germline V gene sequence: CDR1 SGHKS, CDR2 YYEKEE (reference sequence). The junction had 8 bases not matched to a gene; V was cut back by 9 bases and J by 8 bases. CDR3 loop: CATPGQGVGYTF. CDR3 in DNA: TGTGCCACTCCGGGACAGGGCGTGGGCTACACCTTC. The whole variable domain, remainder taken from reference TRBV5-5 and TRBJ1-2, is DAGVTQSPTHLIKTRGQQVTLRCSPISGHKSVSWYQQVLGQGPQFIFQYYEKEERGRGNFPDRFSARQFPNYSSELNVNALLLGDSALYLCATPGQGVGYTFGSGTRLTVV.

The V and J genes are TRBV12-3 or TRBV12-4 and TRBJ1-5; no clear D. V lost 6 bases and J 7 bases, leaving 10 bases between the germline ends. This CDR3 comprises 12 residues. The DNA of the CDR3 is TGTGCCAGCAGGTATGGACTGCAGCCCCAGCATTTT. Protein sequence: CASRYGLQPQHF.

V and J are TRBV4-3 and TRBJ2-3; 12 bases line up with TRBD1. CDR3 length equals 16 residues. Germline V gene data show CDR1 as LGHNA and CDR2 as YSLEER. V lost 0 bases and J lost 6; bases outside the gene matches: 4. The CDR3 DNA is TGCGCCAGCAGCCAAGAGGGGACAGGGGGCGTGGATACGCAGTATTTT. Translated, it gives CASSQEGTGGVDTQYF.

The CDR3: CASSPPAPQETQYF. CDR3 nucleotide sequence: TGTGCCAGCTCACCACCGGCACCCCAAGAGACCCAGTACTTC. The chain combines TRBV18 with TRBJ2-5, with D uncertain. CDR1 KGHSH and CDR2 LQKENI come from the germline V gene. CDR3 length: 14 amino acids. Trimming shortened V by 0 bases and J by 1 base, and 6 bases separated the two germline ends.

The rearrangement joins TRBV11-2 to TRBJ1-2; 12 positions agree with TRBD1. J gave up 2 bases and V 0 bases, and 7 bases lay outside the gene matches. Germline values: CDR1 SGHAT, CDR2 FQNNGV. The CDR3 runs to 18 residues. CDR3 DNA sequence: TGTGCCAGCAGCTTAGAACCGGGACAGGGGGCAAAGAACTATGGCTACACCTTC. It translates to CASSLEPGQGAKNYGYTF.

This rearrangement joins TRBV24-1 to TRBJ1-5; the D is unclear. Trimming stripped 2 bases from V and 0 bases from J, with 7 bases between. The CDR3 length is 15 residues. The germline gives CDR1 KGHDR, CDR2 SFDVKD. CDR3 nucleotide sequence: TGTGCCACCAGTGATTCGACACTTAGCAATCAGCCCCAGCATTTT. It specifies CATSDSTLSNQPQHF.

This chain links TRBV19 with TRBJ2-3; 12 nucleotides agree with TRBD2. V gave up 5 bases and J gave up 5 bases; unmatched junction bases: 8. Germline V gene sequence: CDR1 LNHDA, CDR2 SQIVND (reference sequence). The CDR3 sequence is 16 residues long. This chain's CDR3 is CASSPRLAGGQDTQYF. The CDR3 region has the DNA TGTGCCAGTAGTCCTCGTCTAGCGGGGGGGCAAGATACGCAGTATTTT.

This clone occurred once. V usage is TRBV11-2 and J usage is TRBJ2-4; 7 bases map to TRBD1. Germline V CDR1 and CDR2: SGHAT, FQNNGV. J lost 8 bases, V lost 1 base, and 8 bases had no gene match. The CDR3 runs to 15 residues. CDR3 nucleotides: TGTGCCAGCAGCTTAGTGAGGGGGCCGGTGGACATTCAGTACTTC. Protein product: CASSLVRGPVDIQYF.

The chain carries TRBV7-2 and TRBJ1-5; no reliable D call. The CDR3 has 15 residues. V was cut by 1 base and J by 0 bases, with 7 bases left in between. Germline V gives CDR1 SGHTA, CDR2 FQGNSA. The CDR3 here is CASSLGPDSNQPQHF. The CDR3 DNA sequence: TGTGCCAGCAGCTTAGGGCCCGATAGCAATCAGCCCCAGCATTTT.

The chain is built from TRBV7-2 and TRBJ2-1; 12 nucleotides line up with TRBD1. The V gene end was trimmed by 5 bases and the J gene end by 6 bases; junction bases not matched to a gene: 8. Per the germline V gene, CDR1 is SGHTA and CDR2 is FQGNSA. This CDR3 spans 16 amino acids. Here the CDR3 reads CASSPGDRGRRNEQFF. CDR3 DNA: TGTGCCAGCAGCCCAGGGGACAGGGGGCGCCGCAATGAGCAGTTCTTC.

This clone was seen once. The rearrangement links TRBV2 to TRBJ2-2; TRBD1 aligns across 7 bases. CDR1 is SNHLY, CDR2 FYNNEI, per germline. The J segment lost 6 bases and the V segment lost 9 bases, leaving 10 bases of the junction unmatched. The CDR3 contains 14 residues. CDR3 nucleotides: TGTGCCAGACGAGAGACAGGGAAGCCCGGGGAGCTGTTTTTT. Translation: CARRETGKPGELFF. Full variable domain (missing parts from reference TRBV2 and TRBJ2-2): EPEVTQTPSHQVTQMGQEVILRCVPISNHLYFYWYRQILGQKVEFLVSFYNNEISEKSEIFDDQFSVERPDGSNFTLKIRSTKLEDSAMYFCARRETGKPGELFFGEGSRLTVL.

This rearrangement joins TRBV7-9 to TRBJ2-7, with D tentatively TRBD1 (6 bases). Germline assignment: CDR1 SEHNR and CDR2 FQNEAQ (reference sequence). The CDR3 covers 15 residues. V gave up 2 bases and J gave up 3 bases, with 14 bases separating them. CDR3 sequence: CASSLLGTGSYEQYF. DNA for the CDR3: TGTGCCAGCAGCTTACTAGGCACAGGGAGCTACGAGCAGTACTTC.

This sequence joins TRBV7-6 and TRBJ2-3; 9 bases are a match to TRBD2. Trimming removed 4 bases from V and 0 bases from J; junction bases left unmatched: 2. Germline V gives CDR1 SGHVS, CDR2 FNYEAQ. The CDR3 has 15 residues. In nucleotides, the CDR3 is TGTGCCAGCAGCTCCCTAGCGGGGAGCACAGATACGCAGTATTTT. Translating it yields CASSSLAGSTDTQYF. Combining the CDR3 with reference TRBV7-6 and TRBJ2-3 gives the whole variable domain GAGVSQSPRYKVTKRGQDVALRCDPISGHVSLYWYRQALGQGPEFLTYFNYEAQQDKSGLPNDRFSAERPEGSISTLTIQRTEQRDSAMYRCASSSLAGSTDTQYFGPGTRLTVL.

The table lists this clone with a count of one. The rearrangement links TRBV5-1 to TRBJ2-3; TRBD2 aligns across 7 bases. V dropped 4 bases and J dropped 2; count of bases not matched to a gene: 4. Germline CDR1 is SGHRS and CDR2 is YFSETQ. CDR3 length: 14 amino acids. In DNA form, the CDR3 reads TGCGCCAGCAGCCCGCTAGCGGCCACAGATACGCAGTATTTT. This codes for CASSPLAATDTQYF.

The chain links TRBV7-2 to TRBJ1-1; 8 positions match TRBD1. This CDR3 has 15 residues. Trimming removed 3 bases from V and 1 base from J; junction bases left unmatched: 4. Germline CDR1 reads SGHTA; CDR2 reads FQGNSA. CDR3 in amino acids: CASSFLGQGNTEAFF. The CDR3 region has the DNA TGTGCCAGCAGCTTTCTCGGACAGGGGAACACTGAAGCTTTCTTT.

The genes are TRBV5-4 and TRBJ2-5; possibly TRBD1 for D (6 bases). Germline V gene sequence: CDR1 SGHNT, CDR2 YYREEE (reference sequence). This CDR3 has 15 amino acids. The germline V and J ends were trimmed by 3 bases and 4 bases, with 16 bases remaining between them. This CDR3 reads CASSSMGSRGETQYF. CDR3 bases: TGTGCCAGCAGCTCAATGGGTAGCAGGGGAGAGACCCAGTACTTC.

The chain carries TRBV10-3 and TRBJ1-2; tentative D call: TRBD1 (6 bases). V gave up 8 bases and J gave up 8 bases, with 15 bases separating them. The length of the CDR3 is 12 residues. The germline gives CDR1 ENHRY, CDR2 SYGVKD. As DNA, the CDR3 is TGTGCCATCGGAGACAGGCAAGGGGGCTACACCTTC. It codes for CAIGDRQGGYTF.